This T cell receptor (beta chain) derives from a study of blood T cell repertoires in COVID-19. Study as a whole: Nucleic acid was either cDNA or gDNA, and it came from T cells, B-cell-depleted T cells, or PBMCs.

The CDR3 covers 15 residues. Germline-derived CDR1 and CDR2 are KGHDR and SFDVKD. The V end lost 4 bases, the J end lost 5 bases, and 16 bases lay between the germline ends. As processed by the authors: Amplification of reference gene primers provided the estimated nucleated cell counts. Sequenced by immunoSEQ multiplex PCR; TCRdb stores in-frame clones only, minus some. V and J calls and clone size come straight from that table; D and trimming were deduced from the DNA. Altogether about 310,000 clones are present, around 90% being singletons, with the ten largest covering around 9%. Cohorts were based on clinical histories the participants reported.

The chain is built from TRBV24-1 and TRBJ2-5; TRBD2 might be the D (5 bases). Material for sequencing was PBMCs or T cells enriched from blood (not recorded which). The sequence was collected from a woman between 18 and 29 years old who had recovered from COVID-19. CDR3 nucleotide sequence: TGTGCCACCAGTGACCCCGGACTGGATGGGGAGACCCAGTACTTC. Translating it yields CATSDPGLDGETQYF.